This is a list of T cell receptor beta chains from one sample in a study of response to subunit inactivated influenza vaccine. TCRdb fed the RT-PCR reads into MiXCR, producing one record per CDR3 protein. This table has 450,000 to 550,000 distinct CDR3 sequences, roughly 23% appearing once. The sample in question was CD4+ T cells sorted from PBMCs, obtained 5 days after vaccination. These receptors came from a man between 45 and 60 years old who received an inactivated influenza vaccine. CDR3s include the opening cysteine and the closing phenylalanine or tryptophan. The D gene is left open where the match is weak. Some rows mark clone size as missing; the rest say once, few, many or name a class of expanded clone.

TRBJ2-7 | few | TRBD1 | TRBV20-1 | CSARDRDRGSYEQYF | TGCAGTGCTAGAGACCGGGACAGGGGTTCCTACGAGCAGTACTTC
TRBJ1-3 | NA | TRBD1 | TRBV6-4 | CASSDLPGQGQKSSGNTIYF | TGTGCCAGCAGTGACCTCCCGGGACAGGGGCAAAAGAGCTCTGGAAACACCATATATTTT
TRBJ2-3 | NA | NA | TRBV2 | CASRLPPDTQYF | TGTGCCAGCAGACTACCCCCGGATACGCAGTATTTT
TRBJ2-4 | NA | NA | TRBV12-3/TRBV12-4 | CASSLAQSIQYF | TGTGCCAGCAGCCTAGCTCAGAGCATTCAGTACTTC
TRBJ2-3 | few | TRBD2 | TRBV5-1 | CASSFTSGGADTQYF | TGCGCCAGCAGCTTTACTAGCGGGGGGGCAGATACGCAGTATTTT
TRBJ2-1 | few | NA | TRBV6-2/TRBV6-3 | CAIKPRTYNEQFF | TGTGCCATCAAACCTCGGACCTACAATGAGCAGTTCTTC
TRBJ2-2 | few | TRBD2 | TRBV12-3/TRBV12-4 | CASKTGTTASGELFF | TGTGCCAGCAAAACCGGGACTACGGCATCCGGGGAGCTGTTTTTT
TRBJ2-3 | many | TRBD2 | TRBV7-8 | CASSSGLLAGAWTDTQYF | TGTGCCAGCAGCTCCGGTCTTCTGGCGGGAGCCTGGACAGATACGCAGTATTTT
TRBJ2-1 | many | NA | TRBV11-2 | CASSLGGVEQFF | TGTGCCAGCAGCTTAGGCGGTGTAGAGCAGTTCTTC
TRBJ2-7 | few | TRBD2 | TRBV7-9 | CASSLIGAGGYEQYF | TGTGCCAGCAGCTTAATAGGAGCGGGAGGCTACGAGCAGTACTTC
TRBJ1-6 | NA | TRBD1 | TRBV7-9 | CASRDRGSPLHF | TGTGCCAGCAGAGACAGGGGTTCACCCCTCCACTTT
TRBJ2-2 | NA | NA | TRBV5-1 | CASSSHSRGTGELFF | TGCGCCAGCAGCTCCCATTCAAGGGGGACCGGGGAGCTGTTTTTT
TRBJ2-7 | few | NA | TRBV24-1 | CATSVGGASYEQYF | TGTGCCACCAGTGTTGGGGGGGCTTCCTACGAGCAGTACTTC
TRBJ2-1 | few | NA | TRBV7-2 | CASSLRVRGRDEQFF | TGTGCCAGCAGCTTACGGGTAAGAGGCCGGGATGAGCAGTTCTTC
TRBJ1-1 | NA | NA | TRBV5-1 | CASSRQGTAEAFF | TGCGCCAGCAGCCGCCAAGGGACTGCCGAAGCTTTCTTT
TRBJ2-5 | NA | NA | TRBV29-1 | CSVPKRPQYF | TGCAGCGTCCCCAAGAGACCCCAGTACTTC
TRBJ2-7 | few | TRBD2 | TRBV20-1 | CSARSRTSGQTYEQYF | TGCAGTGCTAGATCTAGGACTAGCGGGCAGACCTACGAGCAGTACTTC
TRBJ2-1 | NA | TRBD2 | TRBV5-6 | CASSFYSGNNEQFF | TGTGCCAGCAGCTTTTATAGCGGGAACAATGAGCAGTTCTTC
TRBJ2-2 | NA | NA | TRBV6-2/TRBV6-3 | CASSYHGRGITGELFF | TGTGCCAGCAGTTACCATGGCCGTGGAATCACCGGGGAGCTGTTTTTT
TRBJ2-5 | NA | TRBD2 | TRBV9 | CASSVPELAGEQETQYF | TGTGCCAGCAGCGTACCAGAACTAGCGGGGGAACAAGAGACCCAGTACTTC
TRBJ2-7 | few | NA | TRBV10-3 | CAISESRHEQYF | TGTGCCATCAGTGAGTCACGACACGAGCAGTACTTC
TRBJ2-3 | NA | TRBD1 | TRBV25-1 | CASSGPSGTGYITDTQYF | TGTGCCAGCAGTGGCCCGTCCGGGACAGGATATATCACAGATACGCAGTATTTT
TRBJ2-7 | NA | NA | TRBV6-6 | CASSYPGRYEQYF | TGTGCCAGCAGTTACCCAGGGAGGTACGAGCAGTACTTC
TRBJ2-5 | NA | NA | TRBV7-7 | CASSLYQQGETQYF | TGTGCTAGCAGCTTATACCAACAGGGTGAGACCCAGTACTTC
TRBJ2-1 | few | NA | TRBV28 | CASSLSFLSWPGEQFF | TGTGCCAGCAGTTTATCATTCCTCTCATGGCCGGGCGAGCAGTTCTTC
TRBJ1-4 | NA | NA | TRBV20-1 | CSAKGGTSPDEKLFF | TGCAGTGCTAAGGGGGGCACCAGTCCAGATGAAAAACTGTTTTTT
TRBJ2-5 | few | TRBD2 | TRBV20-1 | CSASREGETQYF | TGCAGTGCTAGTCGGGAGGGAGAGACCCAGTACTTC
TRBJ2-7 | few | NA | TRBV5-1 | CASSGGTASSYEQYF | TGCGCCAGCAGCGGGGGGACAGCTAGCTCCTACGAGCAGTACTTC
TRBJ2-4 | NA | NA | TRBV7-2 | CASSIQRVAKNIQYF | TGTGCCAGCAGCATTCAAAGAGTAGCCAAAAACATTCAGTACTTC
TRBJ1-2 | many | NA | TRBV28 | CASSGGDLANYGYTF | TGTGCCAGCAGTGGGGGGGATCTAGCTAACTATGGCTACACCTTC
TRBJ2-3 | NA | NA | TRBV12-3/TRBV12-4 | CASRGFTTDTQYF | TGTGCCAGCAGGGGCTTTACCACAGATACGCAGTATTTT
TRBJ2-3 | NA | TRBD2 | TRBV11-2 | CASSFQLAGGPGRGTQYF | TGTGCCAGCAGCTTCCAACTAGCGGGAGGCCCGGGACGGGGTACGCAGTATTTT
TRBJ1-2 | NA | TRBD1 | TRBV9 | CASSVEGQGTYGYTF | TGTGCCAGCAGCGTAGAGGGACAGGGGACCTATGGCTACACCTTC
TRBJ2-1 | few | NA | TRBV20-1 | CSARLRAVSYNEQFF | TGCAGTGCCCGTCTTAGAGCGGTCTCCTACAATGAGCAGTTCTTC
TRBJ2-7 | NA | TRBD1 | TRBV20-1 | CSARVGQGGFEQYF | TGCAGTGCTAGAGTGGGACAGGGAGGTTTCGAGCAGTACTTC
TRBJ2-1 | NA | TRBD2 | TRBV5-4 | CASRSTSGHNEQFF | TGTGCCAGCAGATCAACTAGCGGTCACAATGAGCAGTTCTTC
TRBJ2-7 | NA | TRBD1 | TRBV6-5 | CASSYRIGQGEYEQYF | TGTGCCAGCAGTTACCGTATCGGACAGGGCGAATACGAGCAGTACTTC
TRBJ1-5 | few | NA | TRBV6-1 | CASSDWATYQPQHF | TGTGCCAGCAGTGACTGGGCTACCTATCAGCCCCAGCATTTT
TRBJ2-1 | NA | NA | TRBV10-3 | CATAFRESNEQFF | TGTGCCACCGCCTTCCGGGAGTCGAATGAGCAGTTCTTC
TRBJ2-3 | few | TRBD2 | TRBV7-2 | CASSPGLALDTQYF | TGTGCCAGCAGCCCGGGACTAGCGCTAGATACGCAGTATTTT
TRBJ2-1 | NA | TRBD1 | TRBV4-2 | CASSLTPGTGGRSEQFF | TGTGCCAGCAGCCTTACTCCCGGGACAGGGGGTAGGAGTGAGCAGTTCTTC
TRBJ1-6 | many | NA | TRBV27 | CASSLSWGPINSPLHF | TGTGCCAGCAGTTTATCATGGGGGCCAATCAATTCACCCCTCCACTTT
TRBJ2-2 | NA | TRBD2 | TRBV15 | CATSRVGLAGVPNTGELFF | TGTGCCACCAGCAGAGTGGGACTAGCGGGAGTACCGAACACCGGGGAGCTGTTTTTT
TRBJ1-6 | NA | NA | TRBV12-3/TRBV12-4 | CASSAGRDNSPLHF | TGTGCCAGCAGTGCAGGCAGAGATAATTCACCCCTCCACTTT
TRBJ2-7 | few | NA | TRBV5-1 | CASSLAGISSYEQYF | TGCGCCAGCAGCTTGGCCGGAATTAGCTCCTACGAGCAGTACTTC